This T cell receptor (beta chain) was captured by sequencing in a study of T-cell memory formation after mild COVID-19. Study summary: In these data, TCR clusters were largely donor specific.

Study-level findings and limits: CD4+ clones that contracted lay mainly in CM and EM; CD8+ ones lay in EMRA.

After 5'RACE with constant-segment primers, TCR alpha and TCR beta cDNA libraries carrying sample barcodes and UMIs were obtained. TCRdb fed the 5' RACE reads into MiXCR, producing one record per CDR3 protein. The profile shows roughly 380,000 distinct CDR3 sequences, 28% of them singletons. This clonotype was seen more than once but under ten times. No antigen is known for it. The trim removed 1 base at V and 7 bases at J, leaving 4 bases unmatched. This CDR3 contains 15 residues. Germline V CDR1 and CDR2: LGHDT, YNNKEL (reference sequence). The chain uses TRBV3-1 and TRBJ2-1; 10 bases align to TRBD2. The sequence came from an adult woman who had mild COVID-19 (a few samples of this study predate the infection). Cell type and time point are not known. Sequenced material: PBMCs or a T cell subset sorted from them (not recorded which). The CDR3 DNA sequence: TGTGCCAGCAGCCAAGTAGCGGGGGGAAGTAATGAGCAGTTCTTC. It codes for CASSQVAGGSNEQFF.